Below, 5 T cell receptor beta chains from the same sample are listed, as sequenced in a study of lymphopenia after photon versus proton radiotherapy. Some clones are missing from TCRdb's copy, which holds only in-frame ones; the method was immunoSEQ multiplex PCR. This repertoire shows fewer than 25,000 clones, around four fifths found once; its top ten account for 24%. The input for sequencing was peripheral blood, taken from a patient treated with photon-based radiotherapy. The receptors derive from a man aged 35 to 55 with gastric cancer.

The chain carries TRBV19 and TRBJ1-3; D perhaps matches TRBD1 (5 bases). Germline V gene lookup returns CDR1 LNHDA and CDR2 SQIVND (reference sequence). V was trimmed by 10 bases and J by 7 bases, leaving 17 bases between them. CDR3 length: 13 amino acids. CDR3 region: CAIRPWDGNTIYF. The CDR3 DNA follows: TGTGCCATTAGGCCCTGGGACGGGAACACCATATATTTT.

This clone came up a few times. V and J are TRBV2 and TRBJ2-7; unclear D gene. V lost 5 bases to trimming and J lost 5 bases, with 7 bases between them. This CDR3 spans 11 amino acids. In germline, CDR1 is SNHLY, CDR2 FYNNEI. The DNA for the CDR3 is TGTGCCAGCAGTACCCGGGACGAGCAGTACTTC. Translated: CASSTRDEQYF.

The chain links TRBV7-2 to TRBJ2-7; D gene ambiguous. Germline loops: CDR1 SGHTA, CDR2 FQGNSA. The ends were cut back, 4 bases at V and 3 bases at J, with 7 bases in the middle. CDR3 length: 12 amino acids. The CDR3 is CASSSSVYEQYF. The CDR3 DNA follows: TGTGCCAGCAGCTCCTCCGTCTACGAGCAGTACTTC.

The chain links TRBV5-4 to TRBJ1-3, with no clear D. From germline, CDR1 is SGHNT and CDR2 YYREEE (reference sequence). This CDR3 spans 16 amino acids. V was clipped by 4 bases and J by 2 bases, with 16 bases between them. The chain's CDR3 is CASSLRTGSAGNTIYF. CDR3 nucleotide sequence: TGTGCCAGCAGCCTCCGGACGGGTTCGGCTGGAAACACCATATATTTT.

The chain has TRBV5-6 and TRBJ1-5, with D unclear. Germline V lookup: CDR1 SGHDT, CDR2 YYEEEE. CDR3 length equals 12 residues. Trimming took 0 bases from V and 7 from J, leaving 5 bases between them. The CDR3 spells CASSLVGQPQHF. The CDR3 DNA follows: TGTGCCAGCAGCTTGGTTGGCCAGCCCCAGCATTTT.